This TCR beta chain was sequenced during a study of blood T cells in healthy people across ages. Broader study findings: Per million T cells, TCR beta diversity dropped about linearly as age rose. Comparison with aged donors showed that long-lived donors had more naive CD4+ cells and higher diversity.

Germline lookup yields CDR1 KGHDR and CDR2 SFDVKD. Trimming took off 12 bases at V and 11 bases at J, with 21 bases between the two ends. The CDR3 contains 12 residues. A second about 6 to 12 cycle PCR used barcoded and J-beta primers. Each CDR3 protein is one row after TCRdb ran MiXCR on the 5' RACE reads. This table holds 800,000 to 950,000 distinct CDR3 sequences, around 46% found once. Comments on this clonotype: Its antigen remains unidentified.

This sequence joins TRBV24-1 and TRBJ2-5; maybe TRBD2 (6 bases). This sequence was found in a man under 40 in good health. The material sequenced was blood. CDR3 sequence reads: CAVMRGTDEQYF. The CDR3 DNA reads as TGTGCCGTGATGCGGGGTACCGATGAGCAGTACTTC.